These 17 T cell receptor beta chains were all obtained from the same sample, sequenced in a study of blood T cell repertoires in COVID-19 (dated by TCRdb to the early 2020s). Libraries were made using the immunoSEQ multiplex PCR assay. The clones in this table, taken by TCRdb from immuneACCESS, are in-frame only. Not every clone is retained; where verified, under half of the shortfall comes from an unresolved V gene, and the cause of the rest is unknown. Present in this sample are 100,000 to 150,000 clones, around nine tenths of which were seen just once. The top ten hold more than 0.9% of the sample. Sequencing was done on a sample of peripheral blood. The receptors derive from an elderly woman with acute or convalescent COVID-19.

The rearrangement joins TRBV15 to TRBJ2-1, with a tentative D call TRBD2 (5 bases). CDR1 is LNHNV and CDR2 is YYDKDF in the germline V gene (reference sequence). Trimming removed 1 base from V and 0 bases from J, with 10 bases in between. CDR3 length: 16 residues. The CDR3 loop reads CATSRADYLSYNEQFF. The CDR3, as DNA: TGTGCCACCAGCAGAGCAGACTACCTCTCCTACAATGAGCAGTTCTTC.

J is TRBJ1-1 and V is TRBV7-6; 7 bases agree with TRBD1. Per the germline V gene, CDR1 is SGHVS and CDR2 is FNYEAQ. The CDR3 totals 13 residues. The V segment lost 2 bases and the J segment 7 bases; nucleotides outside the gene matches: 4. The CDR3 nucleotides are TGTGCCAGCAGCTTACAAAGGGACAGTGAAGCTTTCTTT. It encodes CASSLQRDSEAFF.

This chain uses TRBV19 with TRBJ1-1, with D tentatively TRBD1 (6 bases). The germline V and J ends were trimmed by 7 bases and 0 bases, with 12 bases remaining between them. CDR1 and CDR2 (germline): LNHDA, SQIVND (reference sequence). This CDR3 has 14 residues. CDR3 nucleotide sequence: TGTGCCAGTACGGACAGCCTCATGAACACTGAAGCTTTCTTT. Residues: CASTDSLMNTEAFF.

The V gene is TRBV28, the J gene TRBJ2-7, with TRBD2 identical over 9 bases. The trim removed 2 bases at V and 4 bases at J, leaving 6 bases unmatched. This CDR3 has 15 amino acids. The germline gives CDR1 MDHEN, CDR2 SYDVKM. CDR3 coding DNA: TGTGCCAGCAGTTTAGCGGGAGGGCCGTTTTACGAGCAGTACTTC. It translates to CASSLAGGPFYEQYF.

This clone occurred a few times. In DNA, the CDR3 is TGTGCCAGCAGCCCCCTAGCGGGAGAAATCTACGAGCAGTACTTC. As protein: CASSPLAGEIYEQYF. The chain uses TRBV6-6 and TRBJ2-7; 10 bases are a match to TRBD2. V shed 6 bases and J 3 bases; nucleotides not matched to a gene: 8. The CDR3 covers 15 residues. Germline V gives CDR1 MNHNY, CDR2 SVGAGI (reference sequence).

This sequence joins TRBV2 and TRBJ1-2; 7 bases are shared with TRBD1. CDR3 length: 14 amino acids. The ends lost 7 bases at V and 1 base at J; junction bases unmatched: 6. Germline-derived CDR1 and CDR2 are SNHLY and FYNNEI. CDR3 loop: CASNWAGGNYGYTF. For the CDR3, the DNA is TGTGCCAGCAATTGGGCAGGGGGTAACTATGGCTACACCTTC. Full variable domain (outside the CDR3, taken from reference TRBV2 and TRBJ1-2): EPEVTQTPSHQVTQMGQEVILRCVPISNHLYFYWYRQILGQKVEFLVSFYNNEISEKSEIFDDQFSVERPDGSNFTLKIRSTKLEDSAMYFCASNWAGGNYGYTFGSGTRLTVV.

This sequence joins TRBV12-3 or TRBV12-4 and TRBJ1-5; the match to TRBD1 covers 10 bases. The CDR3 is made up of 13 amino acids. The V and J ends lost 1 base and 9 bases, in that order; junction bases with no gene match: 0. CDR3 DNA: TGTGCCAGCAGTTTAGGGGACAGGGGGCCCCAGCATTTT. This translates into CASSLGDRGPQHF.

The CDR3 DNA follows: TGCGCCAGCAGCCAGTGGGCTAGCGGGACCTCGGAGACCCAGTACTTC. It translates to CASSQWASGTSETQYF. The V and J genes are TRBV4-1 and TRBJ2-5, with 9 bases that match TRBD2. CDR1 is MGHRA and CDR2 is YSYEKL in the germline V gene. The CDR3 sequence is 16 residues long. The V and J ends lost 3 bases and 5 bases, in that order; junction bases with no gene match: 10.

The CDR3 DNA is TGTGCCAGCAGCTTAGTCCCCGCCAGGTACGAGCAGTACTTC. Its translation is CASSLVPARYEQYF. V and J are TRBV7-9 and TRBJ2-7; the D is unclear. The CDR3 loop spans 14 amino acids. Germline V CDR1 and CDR2: SEHNR, FQNEAQ (reference sequence). The germline V and J ends were trimmed by 1 base and 4 bases, with 11 bases remaining between them.

This clone was detected a few times. CDR3 loop: CASSAGTPNEKLFF. The CDR3 region has the DNA TGTGCCAGCAGTGCCGGGACACCTAATGAAAAACTGTTTTTT. This chain links TRBV2 with TRBJ1-4, with TRBD1 as a possible D gene (6 bases). The CDR3 is made up of 14 amino acids. The ends were cut back, 4 bases at V and 3 bases at J, with 9 bases in the middle. Germline V gene sequence: CDR1 SNHLY, CDR2 FYNNEI.

This clone has only one observation. The rearrangement uses TRBV29-1 and TRBJ2-3; 7 nucleotides agree with TRBD1. V was clipped by 8 bases and J by 0 bases; unmatched bases: 8. Germline V lookup: CDR1 SQVTM, CDR2 ANQGSEA. This CDR3 is built from 14 residues. Here the CDR3 DNA reads TGCAGCTTGTGGACAGGAGAAAGCACAGATACGCAGTATTTT. Its protein is CSLWTGESTDTQYF.

This chain connects TRBV4-1 to TRBJ2-3, with D perhaps TRBD2 (5 bases). Trimming pared 4 bases from V and 1 base from J, leaving 12 bases between. CDR1 and CDR2 (germline): MGHRA, YSYEKL. CDR3 length equals 15 residues. The CDR3 bases are TGCGCCAGCAGCCCTCGGAGTAGCGGCACAGATACGCAGTATTTT. Amino acid sequence: CASSPRSSGTDTQYF.

The J gene is TRBJ2-7, the V gene TRBV7-3; 8 bases are shared with TRBD1. Germline assignment: CDR1 SGHTA and CDR2 FQGTGA. The ends lost 3 bases at V and 2 bases at J; junction bases unmatched: 3. This CDR3 has 14 residues. CDR3 region: CASSFGTGPYEQYF. CDR3 DNA: TGTGCCAGCAGCTTTGGGACAGGCCCCTACGAGCAGTACTTC.

The rearrangement joins TRBV5-1 to TRBJ2-5; 8 bases agree with TRBD1. V lost 0 bases and J lost 2; bases outside the gene matches: 9. The V gene's germline CDR1 is SGHRS and CDR2 YFSETQ. The CDR3 extends over 17 amino acids. CDR3 amino acids: CASSLAPGTGTQETQYF. The CDR3 coding sequence is TGCGCCAGCAGCTTGGCGCCTGGGACAGGAACGCAAGAGACCCAGTACTTC.

The chain couples TRBV28 to TRBJ1-2; D gene unclear. Per germline, CDR1 MDHEN and CDR2 SYDVKM. Between the trimmed V and J ends, which lost 5 bases and 3 bases, there was a span of 16 bases. The CDR3 runs to 15 residues. The CDR3 region is CASSIGSGRDYGYTF. For the CDR3, the DNA is TGTGCCAGCAGTATCGGTTCCGGGAGGGACTATGGCTACACCTTC.

This clone was seen only once. The chain joins TRBV4-3 to TRBJ1-2, with D hard to call. The CDR3 length is 14 residues. Trimming cost V 0 bases and J 0 bases, with 5 bases left between them. Germline CDR1 reads LGHNA; CDR2 reads YSLEER. CDR3 sequence (DNA): TGCGCCAGCAGCCAAGAATATTCTAACTATGGCTACACCTTC. This translates into CASSQEYSNYGYTF.

J is TRBJ2-3 and V is TRBV4-3, with no clear D. Deletions cut 4 bases from V and 5 bases from J, with 7 bases between. CDR1 and CDR2 (germline): LGHNA, YSLEER. This CDR3 comprises 12 residues. CDR3 nucleotides: TGCGCCAGCAGCCCCCAGCGAGATACGCAGTATTTT. It translates to CASSPQRDTQYF.